This T cell receptor (beta chain) was recovered during a study of T-cell memory formation after mild COVID-19. Study overall: TCR clusters largely stayed donor specific.

Germline V gives CDR1 SGHRS, CDR2 YFSETQ. V gave up 2 bases and J gave up 2 bases; unmatched junction bases: 7. The length of the CDR3 is 17 residues. Details on this clonotype: Antigen unknown.

Study results and caveats: Pre-infection memory carried some responding clones, suggesting that cross-reactive memory joined. Clones that contracted clustered mainly in CM and EM if CD4+ and in EMRA if CD8+.

5'RACE with constant-segment primers built TCRalpha and TCRbeta cDNA libraries with UMIs. Each CDR3 protein is one row after TCRdb ran MiXCR on the 5' RACE reads. The sample yields approximately 350,000 distinct CDR3 sequences, 28% seen once. The TCR was taken from an adult woman who had mild COVID-19 (a few samples of this study predate the infection). Cell type and time point are not known. Sequences were obtained from PBMCs or a T cell subset sorted from them (not recorded which). The V and J genes are TRBV5-1 and TRBJ2-7, with TRBD2 matching 13 bases. CDR3 in amino acids: CASSFATGTSGAYEQYF. Written as DNA, the CDR3 is TGCGCCAGCAGCTTCGCGACCGGGACTAGCGGGGCCTACGAGCAGTACTTC.